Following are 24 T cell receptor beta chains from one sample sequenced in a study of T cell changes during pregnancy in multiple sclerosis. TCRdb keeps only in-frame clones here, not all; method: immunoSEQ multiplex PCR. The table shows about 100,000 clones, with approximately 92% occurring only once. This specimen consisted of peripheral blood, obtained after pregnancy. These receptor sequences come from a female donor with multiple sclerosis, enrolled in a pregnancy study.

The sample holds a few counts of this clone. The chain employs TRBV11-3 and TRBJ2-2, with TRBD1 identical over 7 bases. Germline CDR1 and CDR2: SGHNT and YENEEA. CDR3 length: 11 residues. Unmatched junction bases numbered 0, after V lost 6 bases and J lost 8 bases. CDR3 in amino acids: CASRTGGELFF. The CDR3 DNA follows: TGTGCCAGCAGGACAGGGGGGGAGCTGTTTTTT.

CDR3 loop: CASSLGGLNTGELFF. DNA of the CDR3: TGTGCCAGCAGCCTTGGGGGACTGAACACCGGGGAGCTGTTTTTT. The V call is TRBV28, the J call TRBJ2-2; D is perhaps TRBD2 (6 bases). The germline V gene has CDR1 MDHEN and CDR2 SYDVKM. The CDR3 is made up of 15 amino acids. Trimming removed 6 bases from V and 1 base from J, with 12 bases in between.

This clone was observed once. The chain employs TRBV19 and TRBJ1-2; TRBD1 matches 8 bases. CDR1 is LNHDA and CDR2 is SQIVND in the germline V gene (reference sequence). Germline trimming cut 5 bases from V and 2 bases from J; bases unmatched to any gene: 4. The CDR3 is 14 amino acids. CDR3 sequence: CASSFRDRNYGYTF. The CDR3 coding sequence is TGTGCCAGTAGTTTCCGGGACAGGAACTATGGCTACACCTTC.

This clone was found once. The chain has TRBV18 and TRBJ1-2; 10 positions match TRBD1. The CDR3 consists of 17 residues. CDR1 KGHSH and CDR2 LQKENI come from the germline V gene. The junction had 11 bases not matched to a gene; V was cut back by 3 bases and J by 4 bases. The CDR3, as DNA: TGTGCCAGCTCACCTTCCCCCATGACAGGGGGCGGCTATGGCTACACCTTC. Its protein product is CASSPSPMTGGGYGYTF.

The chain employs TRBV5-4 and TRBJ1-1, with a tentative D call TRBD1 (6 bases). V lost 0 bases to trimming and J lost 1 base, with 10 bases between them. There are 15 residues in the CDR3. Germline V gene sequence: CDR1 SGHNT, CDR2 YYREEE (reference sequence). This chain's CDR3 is CASSLVGGPNTEAFF. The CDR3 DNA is TGTGCCAGCAGCTTGGTGGGGGGGCCGAACACTGAAGCTTTCTTT.

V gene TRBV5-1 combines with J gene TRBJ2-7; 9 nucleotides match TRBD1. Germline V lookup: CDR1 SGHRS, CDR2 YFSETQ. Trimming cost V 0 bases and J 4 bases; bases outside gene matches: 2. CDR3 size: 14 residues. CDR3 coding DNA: TGCGCCAGCAGCTTGGAGGGACAGGGTTACGAGCAGTACTTC. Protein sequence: CASSLEGQGYEQYF.

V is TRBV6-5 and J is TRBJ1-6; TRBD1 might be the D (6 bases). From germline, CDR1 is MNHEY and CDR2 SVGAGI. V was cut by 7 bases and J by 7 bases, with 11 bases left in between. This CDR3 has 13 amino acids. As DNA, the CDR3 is TGTGCCAGCATGGGTCAGGGGAATTCACCCCTCCACTTT. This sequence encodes CASMGQGNSPLHF.

For the CDR3, the DNA is TGTGCCATCAGTGAGTCAAGAATACTCGGCAGGGGACCTGAAGCTTTCTTT. Protein sequence: CAISESRILGRGPEAFF. The chain links TRBV10-3 to TRBJ1-1; TRBD1 is a possible D gene (6 bases). This CDR3 has 17 amino acids. V was clipped by 0 bases and J by 6 bases, with 20 bases between them. Germline V gives CDR1 ENHRY, CDR2 SYGVKD.

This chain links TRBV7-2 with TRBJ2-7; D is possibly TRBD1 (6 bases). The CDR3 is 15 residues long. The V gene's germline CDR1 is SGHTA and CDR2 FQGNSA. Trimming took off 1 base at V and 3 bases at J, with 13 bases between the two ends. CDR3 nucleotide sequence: TGTGCCAGCAGCTTAGGTCCACAGGGAGTCTACGAGCAGTACTTC. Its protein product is CASSLGPQGVYEQYF.

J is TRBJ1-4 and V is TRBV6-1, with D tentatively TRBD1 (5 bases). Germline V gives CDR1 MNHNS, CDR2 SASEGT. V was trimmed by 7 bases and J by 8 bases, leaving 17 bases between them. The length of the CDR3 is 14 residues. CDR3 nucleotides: TGTGCCAGCACCCCAGGGTGGAGTAGCGAAAAACTGTTTTTT. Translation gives CASTPGWSSEKLFF.

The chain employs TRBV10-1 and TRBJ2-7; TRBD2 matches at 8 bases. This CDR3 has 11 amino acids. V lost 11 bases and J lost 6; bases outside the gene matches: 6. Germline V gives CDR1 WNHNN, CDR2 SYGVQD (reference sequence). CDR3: CAWTSKFEQYF. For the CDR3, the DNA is TGCGCCTGGACTAGCAAGTTCGAGCAGTACTTC.

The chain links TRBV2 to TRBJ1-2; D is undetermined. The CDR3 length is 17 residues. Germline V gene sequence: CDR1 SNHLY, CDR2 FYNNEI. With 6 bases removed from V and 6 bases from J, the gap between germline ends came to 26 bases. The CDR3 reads CASRGYGGSLPRDGYTF. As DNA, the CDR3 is TGTGCCAGCAGGGGGTATGGTGGGAGTCTCCCAAGGGATGGCTACACCTTC. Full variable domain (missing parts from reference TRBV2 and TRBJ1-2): EPEVTQTPSHQVTQMGQEVILRCVPISNHLYFYWYRQILGQKVEFLVSFYNNEISEKSEIFDDQFSVERPDGSNFTLKIRSTKLEDSAMYFCASRGYGGSLPRDGYTFGSGTRLTVV.

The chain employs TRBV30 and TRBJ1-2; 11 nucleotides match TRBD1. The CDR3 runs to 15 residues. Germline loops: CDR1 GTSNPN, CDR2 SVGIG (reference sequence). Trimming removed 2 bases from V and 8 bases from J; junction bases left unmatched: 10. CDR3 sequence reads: CAWSTGQGAAQGYTF. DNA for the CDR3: TGTGCCTGGAGTACAGGACAGGGGGCAGCCCAGGGCTACACCTTC.

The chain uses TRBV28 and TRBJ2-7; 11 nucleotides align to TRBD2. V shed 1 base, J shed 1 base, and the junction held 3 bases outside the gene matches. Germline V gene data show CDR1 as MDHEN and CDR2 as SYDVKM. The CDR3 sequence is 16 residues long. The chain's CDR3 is CASSLSGTSGSYEQYF. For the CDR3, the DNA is TGTGCCAGCAGTTTATCCGGGACTAGCGGTTCCTACGAGCAGTACTTC.

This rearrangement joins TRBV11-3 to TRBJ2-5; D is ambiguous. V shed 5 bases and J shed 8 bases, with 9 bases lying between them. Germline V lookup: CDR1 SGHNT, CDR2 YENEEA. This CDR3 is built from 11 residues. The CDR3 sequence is CASSVSYTQYF. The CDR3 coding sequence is TGTGCCAGCAGCGTGAGTTACACCCAGTACTTC.

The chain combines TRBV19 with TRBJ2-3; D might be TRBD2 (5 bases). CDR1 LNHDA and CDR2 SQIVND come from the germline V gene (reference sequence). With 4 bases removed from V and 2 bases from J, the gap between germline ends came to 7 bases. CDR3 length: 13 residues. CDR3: CASSTGNTDTQYF. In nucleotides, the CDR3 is TGTGCCAGTAGTACCGGGAACACAGATACGCAGTATTTT.

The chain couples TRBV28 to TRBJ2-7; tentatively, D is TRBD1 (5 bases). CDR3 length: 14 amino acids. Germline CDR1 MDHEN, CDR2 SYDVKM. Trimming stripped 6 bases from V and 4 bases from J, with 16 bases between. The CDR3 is CASSRAGLPYEQYF. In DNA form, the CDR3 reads TGTGCCAGCAGCCGGGCAGGGCTCCCTTACGAGCAGTACTTC.

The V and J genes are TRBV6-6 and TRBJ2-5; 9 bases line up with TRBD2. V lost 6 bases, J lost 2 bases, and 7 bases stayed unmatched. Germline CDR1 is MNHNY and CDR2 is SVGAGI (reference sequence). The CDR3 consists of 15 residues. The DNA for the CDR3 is TGTGCCAGCAGCGCACTAGCGGGTACACAAGAGACCCAGTACTTC. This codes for CASSALAGTQETQYF.

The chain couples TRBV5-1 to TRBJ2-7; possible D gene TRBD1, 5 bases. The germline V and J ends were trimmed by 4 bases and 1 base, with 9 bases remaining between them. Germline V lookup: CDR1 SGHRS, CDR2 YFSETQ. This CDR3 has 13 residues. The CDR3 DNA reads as TGCGCCAGCAGCGAGCAGGGATCCTACGAGCAGTACTTC. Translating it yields CASSEQGSYEQYF. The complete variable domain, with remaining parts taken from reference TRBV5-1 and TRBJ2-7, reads KAGVTQTPRYLIKTRGQQVTLSCSPISGHRSVSWYQQTPGQGLQFLFEYFSETQRNKGNFPGRFSGRQFSNSRSEMNVSTLELGDSALYLCASSEQGSYEQYFGPGTRLTVT.

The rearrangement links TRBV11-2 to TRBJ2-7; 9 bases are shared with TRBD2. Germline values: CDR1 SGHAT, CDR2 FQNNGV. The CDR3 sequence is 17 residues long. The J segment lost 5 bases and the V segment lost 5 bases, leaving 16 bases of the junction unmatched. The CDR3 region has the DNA TGTGCCAGCAGCCCACCCTCTAGCGGGAAGGGAGGGGACGAGCAGTACTTC. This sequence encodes CASSPPSSGKGGDEQYF.

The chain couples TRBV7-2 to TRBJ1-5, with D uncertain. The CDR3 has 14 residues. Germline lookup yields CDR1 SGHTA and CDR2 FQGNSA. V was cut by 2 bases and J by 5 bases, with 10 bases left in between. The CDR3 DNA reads TGTGCCAGCAGCTTATTCACCGAGCATCAGCCCCAGCATTTT. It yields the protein CASSLFTEHQPQHF.

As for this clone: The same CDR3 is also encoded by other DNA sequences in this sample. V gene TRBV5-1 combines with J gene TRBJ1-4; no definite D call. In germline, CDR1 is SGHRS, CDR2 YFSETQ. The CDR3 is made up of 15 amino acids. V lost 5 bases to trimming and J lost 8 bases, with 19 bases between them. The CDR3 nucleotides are TGCGCCAGCAGATCAACCTCCGGGTCGGGGGAAAAACTGTTTTTT. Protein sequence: CASRSTSGSGEKLFF.

The CDR3 reads CAWRPEWGTSGVGKNIQYF. For the CDR3, the DNA is TGTGCCTGGCGACCCGAATGGGGGACTAGCGGGGTTGGCAAAAACATTCAGTACTTC. V and J are TRBV30 and TRBJ2-4, with 13 bases that match TRBD2. The V segment lost 5 bases and the J segment 3 bases; nucleotides outside the gene matches: 16. From germline, CDR1 is GTSNPN and CDR2 SVGIG (reference sequence). This CDR3 has 19 residues.

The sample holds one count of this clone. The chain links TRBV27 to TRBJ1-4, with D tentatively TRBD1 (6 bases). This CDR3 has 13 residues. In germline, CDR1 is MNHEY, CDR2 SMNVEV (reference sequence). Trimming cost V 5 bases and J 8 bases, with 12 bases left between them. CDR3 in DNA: TGTGCCAGCAGTATCTCAGACAGGGAAAAACTGTTTTTT. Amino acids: CASSISDREKLFF.